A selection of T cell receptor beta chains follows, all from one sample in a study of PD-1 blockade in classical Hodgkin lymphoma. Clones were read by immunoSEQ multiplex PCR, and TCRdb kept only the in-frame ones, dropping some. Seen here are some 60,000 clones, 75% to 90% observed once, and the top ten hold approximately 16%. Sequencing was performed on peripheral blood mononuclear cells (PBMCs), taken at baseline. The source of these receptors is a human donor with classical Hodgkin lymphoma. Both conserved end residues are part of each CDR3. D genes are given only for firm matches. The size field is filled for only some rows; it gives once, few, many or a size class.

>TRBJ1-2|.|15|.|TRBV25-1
TGTGCCAGCAGTGAGCGGGGATTTCCAGGACATGGCTACACCTTC
CASSERGFPGHGYTF
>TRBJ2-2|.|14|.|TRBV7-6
TGTGCCAGCAGCTTAGAAGCGGCTGACGGGGAGCTGTTTTTT
CASSLEAADGELFF
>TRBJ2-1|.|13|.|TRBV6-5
TGTGCCAGTAAGGGACTGCCCTACAATGAGCAGTTCTTC
CASKGLPYNEQFF
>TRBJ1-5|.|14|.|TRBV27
TGTGCCAGCAGTCCCGGCAGGGAGAATCAGCCCCAGCATTTT
CASSPGRENQPQHF
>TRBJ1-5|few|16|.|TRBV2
TGTGCCAGCAGTGAATGGGGAATCCCGGGGGCTCAGCCCCAGCATTTT
CASSEWGIPGAQPQHF
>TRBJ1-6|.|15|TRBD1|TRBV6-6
TGTGCCAGCACCTCCATCCGGGACAGGAAAATACCCCTCCACTTT
CASTSIRDRKIPLHF
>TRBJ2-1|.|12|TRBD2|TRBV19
TGTGCCAGTAGTATCCTAGCGGGTGAGCAGTTCTTC
CASSILAGEQFF
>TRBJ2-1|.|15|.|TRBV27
TGTGCCAGCAGTTTGGGGCAGGGTTACTACAATGAGCAGTTCTTC
CASSLGQGYYNEQFF
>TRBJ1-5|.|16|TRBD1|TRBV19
TGTGCCAGTAGTAGCCTAGGGGGCCGAGGCAATCAGCCCCAGCATTTT
CASSSLGGRGNQPQHF
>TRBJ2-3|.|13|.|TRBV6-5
TGTGCCAGCAGAAGACAGGCTGCAGATACGCAGTATTTT
CASRRQAADTQYF
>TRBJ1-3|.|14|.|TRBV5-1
TGCGCCAGCAGCCCGTCGACAGTGGGAAACACCATATATTTT
CASSPSTVGNTIYF
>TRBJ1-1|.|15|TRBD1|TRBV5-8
TGTGCCAGCAGCCGATCCGGGACAGGTAACCTTGAAGCTTTCTTT
CASSRSGTGNLEAFF
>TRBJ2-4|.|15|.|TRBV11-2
TGTGCCAGCAGCGACCCTCGCTGGGCCCAGTACATTCAGTACTTC
CASSDPRWAQYIQYF
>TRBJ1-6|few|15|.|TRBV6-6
TGTGCCAGCAGCCCTTCGACGGCTACCCAATCACCCCTCCACTTT
CASSPSTATQSPLHF
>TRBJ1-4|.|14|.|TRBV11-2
TGTGCCAGCAGTTTCGGGCTGTCCCATGAAAAACTGTTTTTT
CASSFGLSHEKLFF
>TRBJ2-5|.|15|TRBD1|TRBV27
TGTGCCAGCAGAAGGTCGACAGGGTACCAAGAGACCCAGTACTTC
CASRRSTGYQETQYF
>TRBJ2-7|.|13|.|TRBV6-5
TGTGCCAGCAGTTCTACAGGCAGCTACGAGCAGTACTTC
CASSSTGSYEQYF
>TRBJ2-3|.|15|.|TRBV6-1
TGTGCCAGCAGTGAAAATGGTCTTCTCGCAGATACGCAGTATTTT
CASSENGLLADTQYF
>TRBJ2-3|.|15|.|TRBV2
TGTGCCAGCAGTGAATGGACAATTTTGACAGATACGCAGTATTTT
CASSEWTILTDTQYF
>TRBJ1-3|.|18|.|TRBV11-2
TGTGCCAGCAGCTTAGAGGGCCCACGGAGTACTAATGGAAACACCATATATTTT
CASSLEGPRSTNGNTIYF
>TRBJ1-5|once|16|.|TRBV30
TGTGCCTGGAACGTCGGCAGCCAGGGGCGCAATCAGCCCCAGCATTTT
CAWNVGSQGRNQPQHF
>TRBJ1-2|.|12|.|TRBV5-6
TGTGCCAGCGGCGACAGGTTTCCTGGCTACACCTTC
CASGDRFPGYTF
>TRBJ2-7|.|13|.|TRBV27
TGTGCCAGCAGTTACGGGCCTATCTACGAGCAGTACTTC
CASSYGPIYEQYF
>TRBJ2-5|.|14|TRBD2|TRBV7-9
TGTGCCAGCAGCTGGGGCGCGGGGGAAGAGACCCAGTACTTC
CASSWGAGEETQYF
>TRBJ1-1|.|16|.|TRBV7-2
TGTGCCAGCAGCTTACGAACGTTGGGACTGAACACTGAAGCTTTCTTT
CASSLRTLGLNTEAFF
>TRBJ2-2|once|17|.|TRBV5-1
TGCGCCAGCAGCTTGGCCGCCGAGAACGCGAACACCGGGGAGCTGTTTTTT
CASSLAAENANTGELFF
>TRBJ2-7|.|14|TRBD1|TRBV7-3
TGTGCCAGCAGCATAGGACAGGGGGCCTACGAGCAGTACTTC
CASSIGQGAYEQYF
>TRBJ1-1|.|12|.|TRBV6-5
TGTGCCAGCGGCAGGGAGGCCACTGAAGCTTTCTTT
CASGREATEAFF
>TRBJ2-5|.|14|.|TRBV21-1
TGTGCCAGCAGCAAAGGTAGGGGAAGAGAGACCCAGTACTTC
CASSKGRGRETQYF
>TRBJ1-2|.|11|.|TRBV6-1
TGTGCCAGCAGTTTCGGGGGTGGCTACACCTTC
CASSFGGGYTF
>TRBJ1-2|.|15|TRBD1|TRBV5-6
TGTGCCAGCGAAGAATTACCGACAGGGCCGGGTGGCTACACCTTC
CASEELPTGPGGYTF
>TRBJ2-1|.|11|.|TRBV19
TGTGCCAGTAGTATTGGGGCCACGCAGTTCTTC
CASSIGATQFF
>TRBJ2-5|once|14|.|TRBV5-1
TGCGCCAGCAGCTTACCCCAGGGAGAGGAGACCCAGTACTTC
CASSLPQGEETQYF
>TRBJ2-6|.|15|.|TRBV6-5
TGTGCCACAATATACAGGGACGCTGGGGCCAACGTCCTGACTTTC
CATIYRDAGANVLTF
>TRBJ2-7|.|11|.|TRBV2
TGTGCCAGCGAAGAGGGCTACGAGCAGTACTTC
CASEEGYEQYF
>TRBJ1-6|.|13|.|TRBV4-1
TGCGCCAGCAGCCAAGGCGGGAATTCACCCCTCCACTTT
CASSQGGNSPLHF
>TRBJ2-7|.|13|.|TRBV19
TGTGCCAGTAGTATAAGGACGGGCTACGAGCAGTACTTC
CASSIRTGYEQYF
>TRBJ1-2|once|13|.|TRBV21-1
TGTGCCTCAGCCGACAGGGAAATCTATGGCTACACCTTC
CASADREIYGYTF
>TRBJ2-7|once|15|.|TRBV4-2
TGTGCCAGCAGCCAAGACGGTTTTTCCCCGGACGAGCAGTACTTC
CASSQDGFSPDEQYF
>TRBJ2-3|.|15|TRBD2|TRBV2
TGTGCCAGCGACTATAGCGGGGGGAACCCAGATACGCAGTATTTT
CASDYSGGNPDTQYF
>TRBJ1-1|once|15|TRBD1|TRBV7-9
TGTGCCAGCAGCTCCGGGACAGGGGTGAACACTGAAGCTTTCTTT
CASSSGTGVNTEAFF
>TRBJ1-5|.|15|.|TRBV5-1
TGCGCCAGCAGCATCTCAGGGACCCGCAATCAGCCCCAGCATTTT
CASSISGTRNQPQHF
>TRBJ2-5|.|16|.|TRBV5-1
TGCGCCAGCATCGGGTCGAGGGGCCTCGGGGGTGAGACCCAGTACTTC
CASIGSRGLGGETQYF
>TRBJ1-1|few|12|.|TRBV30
TGTGCCGGACAGCGAGCGAACACTGAAGCTTTCTTT
CAGQRANTEAFF
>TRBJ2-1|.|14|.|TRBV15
TGTGCCACCAGCAGGGTATCCCCTGGGAATGAGCAGTTCTTC
CATSRVSPGNEQFF
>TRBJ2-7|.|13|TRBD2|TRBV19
TGTGCCAGTTCGTTTAGCGGGGATTACGAGCAGTACTTC
CASSFSGDYEQYF
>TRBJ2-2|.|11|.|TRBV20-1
TGCAGTGCTAGGGATGGAGGGGAGCTGTTTTTT
CSARDGGELFF
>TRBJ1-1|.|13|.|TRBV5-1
TGCGCCAGCAGCTTGGTGGATAACACTGAAGCTTTCTTT
CASSLVDNTEAFF
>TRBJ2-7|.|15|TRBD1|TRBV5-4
TGTGCCAGCAGCTTTCCGGGACAGGGTGCGGACGAGCAGTACTTC
CASSFPGQGADEQYF
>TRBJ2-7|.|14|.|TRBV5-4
TGTGCCAGCAGCGTTGGACACCTTTACTACGAGCAGTACTTC
CASSVGHLYYEQYF
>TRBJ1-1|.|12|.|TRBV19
TGTGCCAGTAAGCGGGGCAACACTGAAGCTTTCTTT
CASKRGNTEAFF
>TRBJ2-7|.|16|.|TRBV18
TGTGCCAGCTCACCACTGGGGAGGATCCACGCCTACGAGCAGTACTTC
CASSPLGRIHAYEQYF
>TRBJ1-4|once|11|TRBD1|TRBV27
TGTGCCAGCAGCGACAGGGAAAAGGTGTTTTTT
CASSDREKVFF
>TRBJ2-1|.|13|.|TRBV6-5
TGTGCCAGCAGTTTTCGGGCCTACAATGAGCAGTTCTTC
CASSFRAYNEQFF
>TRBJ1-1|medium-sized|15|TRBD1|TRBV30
TGTGCCTGGAGTACCCCAGGGGGCCTCCACACTGAAGCTTTCTTT
CAWSTPGGLHTEAFF